Presented here are 12 T cell receptor beta chains from one specimen sequenced in a study of blood T cell repertoires in COVID-19. Measured with immunoSEQ multiplex PCR; TCRdb has only the in-frame clones, and not every one. The sample includes approximately 400,000 clones, around 87% of them seen just once. The specimen sequenced was PBMCs or T cells enriched from blood (not recorded which). All receptors come from a young man who had recovered from COVID-19.

The chain combines TRBV7-9 with TRBJ1-1; 11 bases match TRBD1. Germline V CDR1 and CDR2: SEHNR, FQNEAQ (reference sequence). CDR3 size: 16 residues. V was clipped by 0 bases and J by 0 bases; unmatched bases: 0. Written as DNA, the CDR3 is TGTGCCAGCAGCTTAGCGGGACAGGGGGTGAACACTGAAGCTTTCTTT. This gives the protein CASSLAGQGVNTEAFF.

The gene calls are TRBV6-5 and TRBJ1-5; D possibly corresponds to TRBD1 (6 bases). Germline V gene sequence: CDR1 MNHEY, CDR2 SVGAGI. The CDR3 spans 16 residues. V was shortened by 4 bases and J by 1 base, with 14 bases between the two germline ends. The CDR3 is CASSSLADRSNQPQHF. DNA of the CDR3: TGTGCCAGCAGTTCTCTAGCCGACAGGAGCAATCAGCCCCAGCATTTT.

Remarks on this clone: The same CDR3 arises from other DNA sequences in this sample as well. The chain employs TRBV7-2 and TRBJ1-1; TRBD1 aligns across 8 bases. Losses at the gene ends were 3 bases for V and 2 bases for J; bases not matched to a gene: 2. This CDR3 has 14 amino acids. CDR1 is SGHTA and CDR2 is FQGNSA in the germline V gene. In DNA form, the CDR3 reads TGTGCCAGCAGCTTTGGGACAGGTAACACTGAAGCTTTCTTT. Its protein product is CASSFGTGNTEAFF.

V gene TRBV2 combines with J gene TRBJ2-7; tentative D call: TRBD2 (5 bases). From germline, CDR1 is SNHLY and CDR2 FYNNEI. CDR3 length equals 13 residues. Between the trimmed V and J ends, which lost 5 bases and 7 bases, there was a span of 15 bases. The CDR3 nucleotides read TGTGCCAGCAGTCTTTTAGGACGGGAAGAGCAGTACTTC. It yields the protein CASSLLGREEQYF.

The V gene is TRBV9, the J gene TRBJ2-3, with D maybe TRBD2 (7 bases). Trimming took 0 bases from V and 4 from J, leaving 15 bases between them. CDR1 is SGDLS, CDR2 YYNGEE, per germline. The length of the CDR3 is 16 residues. The CDR3 DNA reads as TGTGCCAGCAGCGTAGCGGCGGGGGCCGCTTCAGATACGCAGTATTTT. Translation: CASSVAAGAASDTQYF.

The J gene is TRBJ2-7, the V gene TRBV19; 7 nucleotides agree with TRBD1. Unmatched junction bases numbered 5, after V lost 8 bases and J lost 4 bases. CDR3 length: 12 amino acids. CDR1 is LNHDA and CDR2 is SQIVND in the germline V gene (reference sequence). CDR3 DNA: TGTGCCAGTGGGGACAGCTTGTACGAGCAGTACTTC. It translates to CASGDSLYEQYF.

The genes are TRBV15 and TRBJ1-2; D ambiguous. The germline gives CDR1 LNHNV, CDR2 YYDKDF (reference sequence). V dropped 0 bases and J dropped 6 bases, with 11 bases sitting between them. This CDR3 spans 14 amino acids. The CDR3 DNA sequence: TGTGCCACCAGCAGAGATTACGTGGCAGATGGCTACACCTTC. This encodes CATSRDYVADGYTF.

The CDR3 is CATDHGALNQPQHF. The CDR3 DNA follows: TGTGCCACCGACCATGGGGCCCTCAATCAGCCCCAGCATTTT. The gene calls are TRBV7-9 and TRBJ1-5, with D maybe TRBD1 (5 bases). The germline V gene has CDR1 SEHNR and CDR2 FQNEAQ (reference sequence). V lost 10 bases to trimming and J lost 3 bases, with 16 bases between them. This CDR3 has 14 amino acids.

The chain has TRBV6-1 and TRBJ2-7, with TRBD1 matching over 9 bases. The CDR3 extends over 13 amino acids. Germline V gene data show CDR1 as MNHNS and CDR2 as SASEGT. Trimming took 2 bases from V and 6 from J; bases not matched to a gene: 2. The CDR3 DNA sequence: TGTGCCAGCAGTGAAACAGGGGGCGGCGAGCAGTACTTC. As protein: CASSETGGGEQYF.

The V and J genes are TRBV18 and TRBJ1-1; TRBD1 matches at 9 bases. V trimming: 6 bases; J trimming: 3 bases; junction bases outside the gene matches: 8. Germline CDR1 is KGHSH and CDR2 is LQKENI. The CDR3 sequence is 15 residues long. CDR3 nucleotide sequence: TGTGCCAGCTCCAATACAGGGGGCGAGCACACTGAAGCTTTCTTT. Translated: CASSNTGGEHTEAFF.

The genes are TRBV4-2 and TRBJ1-2; D call uncertain. This CDR3 comprises 14 residues. The V gene's germline CDR1 is LGHNA and CDR2 YNFKEQ. V lost 0 bases and J lost 4, with 9 bases in between. CDR3 DNA: TGTGCCAGCAGCCAAGATTCGGGGATCTATGGCTACACCTTC. This codes for CASSQDSGIYGYTF.

V gene TRBV5-3 combines with J gene TRBJ2-3, with TRBD2 matching 10 bases. TRBV5-3 is identified as an open reading frame with a role that is uncertain. Trimming removed 4 bases from V and 6 bases from J; junction bases left unmatched: 11. CDR3 length: 16 residues. CDR3 nucleotide sequence: TGTGCCAGAAGCGGAGGTAAGCGGGGGGGCTTGGATACGCAGTATTTT. Its translation is CARSGGKRGGLDTQYF.